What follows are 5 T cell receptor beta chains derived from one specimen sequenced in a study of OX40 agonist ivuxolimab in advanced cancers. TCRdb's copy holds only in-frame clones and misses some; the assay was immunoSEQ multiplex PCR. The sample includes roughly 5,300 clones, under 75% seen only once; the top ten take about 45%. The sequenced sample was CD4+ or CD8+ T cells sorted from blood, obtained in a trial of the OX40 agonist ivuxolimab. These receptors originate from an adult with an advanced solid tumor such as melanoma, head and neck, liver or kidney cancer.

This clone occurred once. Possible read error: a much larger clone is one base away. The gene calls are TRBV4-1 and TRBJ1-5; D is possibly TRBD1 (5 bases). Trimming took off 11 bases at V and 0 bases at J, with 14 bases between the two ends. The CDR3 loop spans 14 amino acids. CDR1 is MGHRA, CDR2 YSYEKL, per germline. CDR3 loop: CAGTLDISNQPQHF. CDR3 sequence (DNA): TGCGCCGGCACCTTGGACATTAGCAATCAGCCCCAGCATTTT.

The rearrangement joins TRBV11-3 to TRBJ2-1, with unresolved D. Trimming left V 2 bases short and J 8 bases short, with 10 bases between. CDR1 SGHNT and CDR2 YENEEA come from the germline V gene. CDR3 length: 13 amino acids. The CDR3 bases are TGTGCCAGCAGCTTACGTGGTGGACATGAGCAGTTCTTC. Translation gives CASSLRGGHEQFF.

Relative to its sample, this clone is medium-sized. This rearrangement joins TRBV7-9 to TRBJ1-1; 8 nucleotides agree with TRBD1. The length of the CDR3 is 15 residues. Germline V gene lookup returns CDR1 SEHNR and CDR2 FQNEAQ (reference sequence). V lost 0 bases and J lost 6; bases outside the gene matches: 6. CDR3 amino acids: CASSLADRVRSEAFF. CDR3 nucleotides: TGTGCCAGCAGCTTAGCGGACAGGGTGAGATCTGAAGCTTTCTTT.

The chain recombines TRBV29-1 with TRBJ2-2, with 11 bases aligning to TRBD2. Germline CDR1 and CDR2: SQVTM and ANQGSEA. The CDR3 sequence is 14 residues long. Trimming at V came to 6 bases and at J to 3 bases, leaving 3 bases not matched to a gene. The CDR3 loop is CSVAGLADTGELFF. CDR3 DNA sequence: TGCAGCGTGGCGGGACTAGCGGACACCGGGGAGCTGTTTTTT.

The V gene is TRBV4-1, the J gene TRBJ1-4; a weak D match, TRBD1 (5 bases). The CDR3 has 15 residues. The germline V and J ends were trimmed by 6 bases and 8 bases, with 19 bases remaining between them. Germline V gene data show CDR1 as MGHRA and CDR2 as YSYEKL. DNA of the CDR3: TGCGCCAGCAGTCTCCTTGGGCAGGGAGGCGAAAAACTGTTTTTT. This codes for CASSLLGQGGEKLFF.